The present TCR beta chain was sequenced within a study of response to subunit inactivated influenza vaccine (dated by TCRdb to the late 2010s). About the full investigation: Deep quantitative profiling of the T cell receptor repertoire was used in the study to follow responses to a trivalent subunit inactivated influenza vaccine. Findings and caveats that apply to the study as a whole: The authors suggested that each seasonal influenza vaccination may recruit only a limited number of new T cells.

On this clonotype itself: Its antigen has not been determined. No base-level quality is on record; no much larger clone is a single base apart.

The CDR3 runs 15 amino acids, cysteine and phenylalanine included. Only CDR3 DNA is held: 45 bases, read in frame from base 1. CDR1 and CDR2 (SGHTA, FQGNSA) derive from the germline V gene. The germline ends are 14 bases apart after V is trimmed by 6 bases and J by 0 bases. The method behind the library was RT-PCR. TCRdb lists the instrument as Illumina HiSeq 2500. In-frame beta chains were kept once TCRdb had trimmed the public reads at Q25 with fastp and called clones with MiXCR. Entries are consolidated by CDR3 protein sequence, retaining the most common genes and DNA. This sample has about 800,000 distinct CDR3 sequences in its table, and over 20% of those were observed once. Roughly 10% of the sample lies in the top ten.

The chain is assembled from TRBV7-2 and TRBJ2-5; the D gene remains uncertain. This sequence originates from a man aged 45 to 65 who received an inactivated influenza vaccine. Donor details come from another sample of the same person, matched by shared clones. The input for sequencing was PBMCs from blood, taken more than 4 days after vaccination. The CDR3 protein is CASRMGFPYQETQYF. The base sequence is TGTGCCAGCAGGATGGGGTTCCCCTACCAAGAGACCCAGTACTTC. Where the CDR3 stops, the reference TRBV7-2 and TRBJ2-5 genes take over; the full variable domain is GAGVSQSPSNKVTEKGKDVELRCDPISGHTALYWYRQSLGQGLEFLIYFQGNSAPDKSGLPSDRFSAERTGGSVSTLTIQRTQQEDSAVYLCASRMGFPYQETQYFGPGTRLLVL.